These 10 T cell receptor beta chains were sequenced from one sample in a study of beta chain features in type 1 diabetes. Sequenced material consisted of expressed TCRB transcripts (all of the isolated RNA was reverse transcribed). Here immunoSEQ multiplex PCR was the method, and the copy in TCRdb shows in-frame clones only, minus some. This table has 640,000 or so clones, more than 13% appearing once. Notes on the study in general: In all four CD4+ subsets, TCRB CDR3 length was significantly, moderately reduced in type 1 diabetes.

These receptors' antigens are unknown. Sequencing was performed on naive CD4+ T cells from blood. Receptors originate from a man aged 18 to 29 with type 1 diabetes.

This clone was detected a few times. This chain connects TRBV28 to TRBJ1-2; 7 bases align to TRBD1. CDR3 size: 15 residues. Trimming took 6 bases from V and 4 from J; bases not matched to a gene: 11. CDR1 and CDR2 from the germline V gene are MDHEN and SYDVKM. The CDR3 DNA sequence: TGTGCCAGCAGAGTACAGGGGACAGCGACCTATGGCTACACCTTC. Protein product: CASRVQGTATYGYTF.

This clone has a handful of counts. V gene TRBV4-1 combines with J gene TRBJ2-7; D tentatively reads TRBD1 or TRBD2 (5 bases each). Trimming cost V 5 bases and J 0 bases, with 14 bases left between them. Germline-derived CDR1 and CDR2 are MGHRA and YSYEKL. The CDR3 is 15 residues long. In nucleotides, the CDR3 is TGCGCCAGCAGCTCCGGGGCAGGGTTCTCCTACGAGCAGTACTTC. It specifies CASSSGAGFSYEQYF.

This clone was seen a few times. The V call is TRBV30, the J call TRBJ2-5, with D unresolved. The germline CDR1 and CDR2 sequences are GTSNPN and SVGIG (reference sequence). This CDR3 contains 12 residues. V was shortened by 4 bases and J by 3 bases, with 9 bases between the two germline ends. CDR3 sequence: CAWKVVEETQYF. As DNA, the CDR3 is TGTGCCTGGAAGGTGGTTGAAGAGACCCAGTACTTC.

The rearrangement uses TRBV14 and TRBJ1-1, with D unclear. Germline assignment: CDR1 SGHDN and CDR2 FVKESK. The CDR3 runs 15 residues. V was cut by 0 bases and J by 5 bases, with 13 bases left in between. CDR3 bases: TGTGCCAGCAGCCAAGATTGGATGGGGAGGACTGAAGCTTTCTTT. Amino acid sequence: CASSQDWMGRTEAFF.

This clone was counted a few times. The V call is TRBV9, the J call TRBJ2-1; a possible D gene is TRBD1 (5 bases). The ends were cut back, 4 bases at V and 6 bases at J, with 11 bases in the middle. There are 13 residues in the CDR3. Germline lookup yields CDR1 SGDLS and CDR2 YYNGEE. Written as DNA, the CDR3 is TGTGCCAGCAGCCCGAGACAGCCCAATGAGCAGTTCTTC. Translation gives CASSPRQPNEQFF.

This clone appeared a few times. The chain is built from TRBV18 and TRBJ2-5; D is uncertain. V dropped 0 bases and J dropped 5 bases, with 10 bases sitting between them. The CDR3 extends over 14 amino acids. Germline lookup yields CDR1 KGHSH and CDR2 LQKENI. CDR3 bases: TGTGCCAGCTCACCACCCGGGTCAAGCGAGACCCAGTACTTC. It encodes CASSPPGSSETQYF.

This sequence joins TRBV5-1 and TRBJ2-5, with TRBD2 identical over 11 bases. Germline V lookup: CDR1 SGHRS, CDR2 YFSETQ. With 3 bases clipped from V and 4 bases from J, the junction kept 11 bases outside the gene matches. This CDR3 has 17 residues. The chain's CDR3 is CASSSGTSGRWLETQYF. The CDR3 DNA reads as TGCGCCAGCAGCTCCGGGACTAGCGGACGGTGGTTAGAGACCCAGTACTTC.

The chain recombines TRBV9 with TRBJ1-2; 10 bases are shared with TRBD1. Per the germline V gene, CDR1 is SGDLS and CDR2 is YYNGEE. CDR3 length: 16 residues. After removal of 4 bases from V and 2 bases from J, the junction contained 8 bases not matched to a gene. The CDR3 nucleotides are TGTGCCAGCAGCTCTAGGTGGGGACAGGGGAACTATGGCTACACCTTC. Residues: CASSSRWGQGNYGYTF. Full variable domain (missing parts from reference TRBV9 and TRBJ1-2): DSGVTQTPKHLITATGQRVTLRCSPRSGDLSVYWYQQSLDQGLQFLIQYYNGEERAKGNILERFSAQQFPDLHSELNLSSLELGDSALYFCASSSRWGQGNYGYTFGSGTRLTVV.

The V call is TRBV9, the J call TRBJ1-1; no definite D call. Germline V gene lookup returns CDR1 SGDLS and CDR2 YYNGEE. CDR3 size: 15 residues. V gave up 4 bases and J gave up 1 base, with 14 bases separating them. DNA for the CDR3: TGTGCCAGCAGCCTGAGGTCGTCCCCGAACACTGAAGCTTTCTTT. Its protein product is CASSLRSSPNTEAFF.

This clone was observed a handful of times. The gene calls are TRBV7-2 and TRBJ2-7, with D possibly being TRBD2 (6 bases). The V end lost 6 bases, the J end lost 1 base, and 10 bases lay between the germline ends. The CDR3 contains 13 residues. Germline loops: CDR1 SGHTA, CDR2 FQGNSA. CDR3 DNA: TGTGCCAGCAGGGCGGGGAGTTCCTACGAGCAGTACTTC. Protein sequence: CASRAGSSYEQYF.